This T cell receptor beta chain appears in the sequencing data of a study of blood T cell repertoires in COVID-19. Trimming at V came to 6 bases and at J to 7 bases, leaving 6 bases not matched to a gene. The CDR3 covers 15 residues. CDR1 is MRHNA, CDR2 SNTAGT, per germline. This clone has more than one count but fewer than ten. Adults between roughly 18 and 89 years of age took part from some 25 US areas. TCRdb keeps only in-frame clones here, not all; method: immunoSEQ multiplex PCR. Of 360,000 or so clones listed, 89% are singletons. The chain couples TRBV6-4 to TRBJ2-1; TRBD2 aligns across 13 bases. The receptor was isolated from a woman aged 25 to 39 who had recovered from COVID-19. Input material: PBMCs or T cells enriched from blood (not recorded which). The CDR3 reads CASSPELAGGNEQFF. CDR3 coding DNA: TGTGCCAGCAGCCCTGAACTAGCGGGAGGGAATGAGCAGTTCTTC.